The rows below give T cell receptor beta chains drawn from one sample of a study of post-analysis software for immune sequencing data. One entry per CDR3 protein, called by TCRdb with MiXCR from the PCR reads. Found here are hundreds of thousands of distinct CDR3 sequences, 30% to 45% of them singletons; the top ten hold under 15%. The sequencing sample was made of blood. The receptors come from a girl aged 5-17 years with multiple sclerosis. Each CDR3 is given with its conserved first and last residue. The order of the fields is J gene, clone size, D gene, V gene, CDR3 protein, CDR3 DNA. The D gene is left open where the match is weak. Only some rows state a clone size, as once, few, many or a class for expanded clones.

TRBJ2-7	NA	TRBD1	TRBV15	CATSASTGSHEQYF	TGTGCCACCAGCGCTTCGACAGGGTCCCACGAGCAGTACTTC
TRBJ1-5	NA	TRBD1	TRBV6-5	CASRGTGRNQPQHF	TGTGCCAGCAGAGGGACAGGACGGAATCAGCCCCAGCATTTT
TRBJ2-5	NA	TRBD2	TRBV6-2/TRBV6-3	CASTRGGGRRETQYF	TGTGCCAGCACCCGCGGCGGGGGGCGGCGGGAGACCCAGTACTTC
TRBJ2-5	NA	NA	TRBV4-3	CASSQERGGRETQYF	TGCGCCAGCAGCCAAGAACGAGGGGGACGGGAGACCCAGTACTTC
TRBJ2-5	few	NA	TRBV20-1	CSASSDQETQYF	TGCAGTGCTAGCAGCGACCAAGAGACCCAGTACTTC
TRBJ2-3	NA	NA	TRBV7-9	CASSLAWKITDTQYF	TGTGCCAGCAGCTTAGCGTGGAAGATCACAGATACGCAGTATTTT
TRBJ2-7	NA	TRBD1	TRBV6-1	CASSDVGQGAEAQYF	TGTGCCAGCAGTGATGTGGGACAGGGAGCGGAGGCCCAGTACTTC
TRBJ2-5	NA	NA	TRBV5-1	CASSLESRRDRGYF	TGCGCCAGCAGCTTGGAATCTCGGCGGGACAGAGGGTACTTC
TRBJ2-1	few	NA	TRBV2	CASSESAGSSYNEQFF	TGTGCCAGCAGTGAGTCGGCGGGAAGCTCCTACAATGAGCAGTTCTTC
TRBJ2-7	NA	TRBD1	TRBV5-1	CASSWGQTSYEQYF	TGCGCCAGCAGCTGGGGACAGACCTCCTACGAGCAGTACTTC
TRBJ1-2	NA	NA	TRBV30	CAWSAVWGYTF	TGTGCCTGGAGTGCCGTCTGGGGCTACACCTTC
TRBJ1-1	medium-sized	TRBD1	TRBV4-2	CASSHQEGQGATEAFF	TGTGCCAGCAGCCACCAAGAGGGGCAGGGGGCCACTGAAGCTTTCTTT
TRBJ2-3	NA	NA	TRBV2	CASRDWGEGGTDTQYF	TGTGCCAGCAGGGACTGGGGCGAAGGAGGCACAGATACGCAGTATTTT
TRBJ1-2	few	TRBD1	TRBV28	CASSLLQGTFSNYGYTF	TGTGCCAGCAGTTTATTACAGGGGACATTTTCCAACTATGGCTACACCTTC
TRBJ1-5	few	NA	TRBV12-3/TRBV12-4	CASSTQGFSNQPQHF	TGTGCCAGCAGCACTCAGGGGTTTAGCAATCAGCCCCAGCATTTT
TRBJ2-1	NA	NA	TRBV5-1	CASSLGPSNEQFF	TGCGCCAGCAGCCTCGGACCCTCTAATGAGCAGTTCTTC
TRBJ1-5	few	NA	TRBV5-5	CASSPGVGDQPQHF	TGTGCCAGCAGCCCGGGGGTGGGGGATCAGCCCCAGCATTTT
TRBJ2-2	NA	TRBD1	TRBV7-2	CASSPGQGRTGELFF	TGTGCCAGCAGCCCCGGACAGGGGCGCACCGGGGAGCTGTTTTTT
TRBJ2-7	NA	NA	TRBV6-6	CAGSPLPQREQYF	TGTGCCGGCAGTCCCCTCCCTCAGCGCGAGCAGTACTTC
TRBJ2-5	NA	TRBD2	TRBV20-1	CSAAELAGGPETQYF	TGCAGTGCTGCCGAACTAGCGGGGGGGCCAGAGACCCAGTACTTC
TRBJ2-1	few	NA	TRBV24-1	CATSDSLFDNEQFF	TGTGCCACCAGTGATTCCTTGTTTGACAATGAGCAGTTCTTC
TRBJ1-1	NA	NA	TRBV6-6	CASSYPRGRNTEAFF	TGTGCCAGCAGTTACCCGAGGGGCAGGAACACTGAAGCTTTCTTT
TRBJ2-3	NA	NA	TRBV13	CASRPVGRVEDTQYF	TGTGCCAGCAGGCCGGTAGGAAGGGTGGAAGATACGCAGTATTTT
TRBJ1-2	NA	TRBD1	TRBV28	CASSTWGQQSSTNYGYTF	TGTGCCAGCAGCACCTGGGGACAGCAATCGTCCACTAACTATGGCTACACCTTC
TRBJ2-7	NA	TRBD1	TRBV7-9	CASSEGQGRNEQYF	TGTGCCAGCAGCGAGGGACAGGGTCGCAACGAGCAGTACTTC
TRBJ1-2	NA	TRBD1	TRBV5-1	CASSLEPGTGHYGYTF	TGCGCCAGCAGCTTGGAGCCCGGGACAGGCCACTATGGCTACACCTTC
TRBJ1-5	NA	NA	TRBV15	CATSRLNQPQHF	TGTGCCACCAGCAGACTTAATCAGCCCCAGCATTTT
TRBJ1-4	few	NA	TRBV7-2	CASSPTSLTEKLFF	TGTGCCAGCAGCCCGACAAGCCTAACCGAAAAACTGTTTTTT
TRBJ2-1	once	TRBD2	TRBV2	CASSETEERGLYNEQFF	TGTGCCAGCAGTGAAACTGAGGAGCGGGGACTCTACAATGAGCAGTTCTTC
TRBJ2-7	NA	NA	TRBV11-1	CASSLGTGGLSSYEQYF	TGTGCCAGCAGCTTAGGAACTGGGGGCCTGAGCTCCTACGAGCAGTACTTC
TRBJ2-7	NA	NA	TRBV7-2	CASSPSLGPYTVYEQYF	TGTGCCAGCAGCCCCTCTTTGGGGCCTTATACGGTTTACGAGCAGTACTTC
TRBJ2-3	NA	NA	TRBV25-1	CASSEVRGTDTQYF	TGTGCCAGCAGTGAGGTGCGTGGGACAGATACGCAGTATTTT
TRBJ1-2	NA	NA	TRBV19	CASSRRNYGYTF	TGTGCCAGTAGTAGGAGGAACTATGGCTACACCTTC
TRBJ2-7	NA	TRBD1	TRBV29-1	CSVEEWDRGAYEQYF	TGCAGCGTTGAAGAATGGGACAGGGGGGCCTACGAGCAGTACTTC
TRBJ2-4	NA	TRBD2	TRBV18	CASSRPGLAMGEQYF	TGTGCCAGCTCGCGACCGGGACTAGCGATGGGAGAGCAGTACTTC
TRBJ1-1	NA	TRBD1	TRBV10-3	CAISHTTGPTSGTEAFF	TGTGCCATCAGTCACACGACAGGGCCTACGAGTGGGACTGAAGCTTTCTTT
TRBJ2-3	NA	TRBD2	TRBV7-2	CASSLVVAGSTDTQYF	TGTGCCAGCAGCTTAGTGGTAGCGGGGAGCACAGATACGCAGTATTTT
TRBJ2-2	NA	NA	TRBV12-3/TRBV12-4	CASSLEQGRTGELFF	TGTGCCAGCAGTTTGGAACAGGGCCGCACCGGGGAGCTGTTTTTT
TRBJ2-1	many	NA	TRBV5-1	CASSLGGPANEQFF	TGCGCCAGCAGCTTGGGGGGGCCAGCCAATGAGCAGTTCTTC
TRBJ2-5	NA	NA	TRBV28	CASRSTVQETQYF	TGTGCCAGCAGATCGACAGTGCAAGAGACCCAGTACTTC
TRBJ1-1	NA	TRBD1	TRBV6-5	CASSNGQGHTEAFF	TGTGCCAGCAGCAACGGACAGGGCCACACTGAAGCTTTCTTT
TRBJ2-4	NA	NA	TRBV9	CASSAETGRNIQYF	TGTGCCAGCAGCGCAGAGACAGGTCGAAACATTCAGTACTTC
TRBJ1-4	NA	NA	TRBV7-2	CASSLGYGGRLNEKLFF	TGTGCCAGCAGCTTAGGGTACGGCGGGCGCCTTAATGAAAAACTGTTTTTT
TRBJ2-3	NA	NA	TRBV12-3/TRBV12-4	CASSLGGGGWTDTQYF	TGTGCCAGCAGTTTGGGAGGGGGCGGGTGGACAGATACGCAGTATTTT
TRBJ2-3	few	NA	TRBV20-1	CSARYLGPSTDTQYF	TGCAGTGCTAGGTACCTAGGGCCTAGCACAGATACGCAGTATTTT
TRBJ2-3	few	NA	TRBV10-3	CAISESKSLDTDTQYF	TGTGCCATCAGTGAGTCGAAGTCCCTTGACACAGATACGCAGTATTTT
TRBJ2-7	once	NA	TRBV6-1	CASDSFSYEQYF	TGTGCCAGTGACTCGTTCTCCTACGAGCAGTACTTC
TRBJ2-5	NA	TRBD2	TRBV6-5	CASSYRGLAGGLGETQYF	TGTGCCAGCAGTTATCGGGGACTAGCGGGGGGGCTTGGAGAGACCCAGTACTTC
TRBJ1-2	NA	NA	TRBV9	CASSPTPGLTYGYTF	TGTGCCAGCAGCCCCACACCGGGCCTAACTTATGGCTACACCTTC
TRBJ2-7	NA	TRBD1	TRBV6-4	CASSLRGTGGYEQYF	TGTGCCAGCAGCTTAAGGGGGACAGGGGGCTACGAGCAGTACTTC
TRBJ2-5	NA	NA	TRBV19	CASSIGPLGNQETQYF	TGTGCCAGTAGTATAGGTCCCCTTGGCAACCAAGAGACCCAGTACTTC
TRBJ2-3	NA	NA	TRBV6-2/TRBV6-3	CASTLGGGGSTGRNTQYF	TGTGCCAGCACCCTAGGCGGGGGCGGCAGCACTGGGAGGAATACGCAGTATTTT
TRBJ2-1	NA	NA	TRBV6-5	CASSYGGGPYNEQFF	TGTGCCAGCAGTTACGGCGGGGGCCCGTACAATGAGCAGTTCTTC